This T cell receptor beta chain was identified in a study of blood T cell repertoires in COVID-19. Per the germline V gene, CDR1 is SGHTA and CDR2 is FQGTGA. The length of the CDR3 is 15 residues. The V gene end was trimmed by 5 bases and the J gene end by 3 bases; junction bases not matched to a gene: 7. Here immunoSEQ multiplex PCR was the method, and the copy in TCRdb shows in-frame clones only, minus some. The sample holds over 150,000 clones, 90% to 95% seen once. Source material: peripheral blood. The gene calls are TRBV7-3 and TRBJ2-7, with 10 nucleotides matching TRBD1. The TCR comes from a man aged 45 to 65 with acute or convalescent COVID-19. The CDR3 spells CASSGRDRGCYEQYF. CDR3 in DNA: TGTGCCAGCAGCGGCCGGGACAGGGGTTGCTACGAGCAGTACTTC.